This T cell receptor (beta chain) was documented in a study of neurological immune-mediated disorders. Noted time point: longitudinal time-point 1 (baseline). Trimming pared 0 bases from V and 2 bases from J, leaving 8 bases between. Germline CDR1 and CDR2: SGHRS and YFSETQ. The CDR3 has 14 residues. Study-level results: Multiple sclerosis, the disease with the least TCR clonal expansion, fell below healthy controls, whereas HTLV-1-associated myelopathy showed the most.

Synthesis of cDNA used 5'RACE (with 10-nucleotide random UMIs). TCRdb called the 5' RACE reads again in MiXCR, with one record for every CDR3 protein. The sample lists roughly 75,000 distinct CDR3 sequences, roughly an eighth occurring once. This clonotype was observed at least ten times. The antigen remains unidentified. The source of this sequence is a female donor with HTLV-1-associated myelopathy (HAM/TSP). What was sequenced was PBMCs. The genes are TRBV5-1 and TRBJ1-1; D uncertain. CDR3 residues: CASSLDRGNTEAFF. The CDR3 DNA reads as TGCGCCAGCAGCTTGGACAGAGGCAACACTGAAGCTTTCTTT.